Listed below are T cell receptor beta chains from one sample, sequenced in a study of T cell repertoires in cytomegalovirus infection. Antigens of these TCRs are unknown. TCRdb analysed the reads with MiXCR anew, one entry per CDR3 protein. This table holds fewer than 1,000,000 distinct CDR3 sequences, 31% found once. This specimen consisted of cultured CD8+ T cells from PBMCs, obtained from culture after CMV antigen stimulation. The source of these receptors is a human donor in good health (CMV status not recorded). Some clones in this sample may be carry-over from other donors' samples. Both conserved end residues are part of each CDR3. The order of the fields is D gene, J gene, clone size, V gene, CDR3 protein, CDR3 DNA. A D gene is named only where the DNA matches it firmly. Some rows have no size entry. The others give once, few or many, or a class for an expanded clone.

TRBD1 TRBJ2-2 many TRBV5-1 CASSLGTGGANTGELFF TGCGCCAGCAGCTTGGGGACAGGGGGCGCGAACACCGGGGAGCTGTTTTTT
NA TRBJ1-5 NA TRBV10-3 CAISAPGEPQHF TGTGCCATCAGTGCCCCCGGGGAGCCCCAGCATTTT
TRBD1 TRBJ2-3 few TRBV9 CASSVDRGYTDTQYF TGTGCCAGCAGCGTGGACAGGGGGTACACAGATACGCAGTATTTT
NA TRBJ2-3 NA TRBV4-2 CASSQKYLGTDTQYF TGTGCCAGCAGTCAGAAATACCTGGGTACAGATACGCAGTATTTT
TRBD1 TRBJ1-6 NA TRBV7-6 CASSPTGGYSPLHF TGTGCCAGCAGCCCCACAGGGGGGTATTCACCCCTCCACTTT
TRBD1 TRBJ1-1 few TRBV7-6 CASSMTGGENTEAFF TGTGCCAGCAGTATGACAGGGGGAGAGAACACTGAAGCTTTCTTT
NA TRBJ2-1 few TRBV27 CASTKGVSSYNEQFF TGTGCCAGCACTAAAGGGGTCTCCAGTTACAATGAGCAGTTCTTC
NA TRBJ1-1 NA TRBV5-5 CASSQGQRMTEAFF TGTGCCAGCAGCCAAGGACAGAGGATGACTGAAGCTTTCTTT
NA TRBJ2-7 NA TRBV6-8 CAISTDHFYTYEQYF TGTGCCATCAGTACCGACCATTTTTACACCTACGAGCAGTACTTC
NA TRBJ2-1 few TRBV6-1 CASSERADEQFF TGTGCCAGCAGTGAACGGGCCGATGAGCAGTTCTTC
TRBD1 TRBJ1-3 NA TRBV5-4 CASSLQGGFSGNTIYF TGTGCCAGCAGCTTACAGGGGGGATTCTCTGGAAACACCATATATTTT
NA TRBJ2-1 few TRBV25-1 CASRLGADNEQFF TGTGCCAGCCGTCTGGGGGCGGACAATGAGCAGTTCTTC
NA TRBJ2-7 NA TRBV4-1 CASSHGPTYEQYF TGCGCCAGCAGCCACGGTCCTACCTACGAGCAGTACTTC
TRBD1 TRBJ1-2 NA TRBV19 CASTDGDRLNYGYTF TGTGCCAGTACCGATGGGGACAGACTCAACTATGGCTACACCTTC
TRBD1 TRBJ1-2 few TRBV10-3 CAIDPQGGNYGYTF TGTGCCATCGATCCCCAGGGGGGTAACTATGGCTACACCTTC
NA TRBJ1-1 NA TRBV4-1 CASSHPGPKDTEAFF TGCGCCAGCAGCCATCCCGGACCCAAGGACACTGAAGCTTTCTTT
TRBD2 TRBJ2-2 NA TRBV7-6 CASSSPGKRGNTGELFF TGTGCCAGCAGCTCCCCAGGCAAGCGGGGGAACACCGGGGAGCTGTTTTTT
NA TRBJ2-1 NA TRBV2 CASSEWRGDEQFF TGTGCCAGCAGTGAATGGAGGGGAGATGAGCAGTTCTTC
NA TRBJ1-2 NA TRBV6-5 CASKEAYNYGYTF TGTGCCAGCAAGGAAGCTTATAACTATGGCTACACCTTC
NA TRBJ1-4 few TRBV6-5 CASSPAFLEKLFF TGTGCCAGCAGTCCTGCTTTCTTGGAAAAACTGTTTTTT
NA TRBJ1-1 NA TRBV5-1 CASSDYRAFTEAFF TGCGCCAGCAGCGATTACAGGGCTTTCACTGAAGCTTTCTTT
TRBD2 TRBJ2-3 NA TRBV4-1 CASRENNLAGTTDTQYF TGCGCCAGCAGGGAAAACAATCTAGCGGGGACCACAGATACGCAGTATTTT
NA TRBJ2-7 NA TRBV27 CASSIAEANEQYF TGTGCCAGCAGTATTGCGGAGGCGAACGAGCAGTACTTC
NA TRBJ1-1 many TRBV7-9 CASSLAGVRGTEAFF TGTGCCAGCAGCTTAGCGGGGGTTAGGGGAACTGAAGCTTTCTTT
TRBD1 TRBJ2-3 NA TRBV6-6 CASSQLGTGSTDTQYF TGTGCCAGCAGTCAACTCGGGACAGGGAGCACAGATACGCAGTATTTT
TRBD1 TRBJ1-1 NA TRBV6-6 CASSYLTGNAEAFF TGTGCCAGCAGTTACTTGACAGGGAACGCTGAAGCTTTCTTT
TRBD2 TRBJ2-1 NA TRBV5-6 CASSPSNSGGRDEQFF TGTGCCAGCAGCCCCAGTAATAGCGGGGGGCGGGATGAGCAGTTCTTC
NA TRBJ2-5 few TRBV20-1 CSGVWWETQYF TGCAGTGGGGTCTGGTGGGAGACCCAGTACTTC
TRBD1 TRBJ1-1 NA TRBV5-1 CASSQEQGGAEAFF TGCGCCAGCAGCCAGGAACAGGGGGGTGCTGAAGCTTTCTTT
NA TRBJ2-1 many TRBV7-6 CASSRTDYNEQFF TGTGCCAGCAGCCGGACAGATTACAATGAGCAGTTCTTC
TRBD1 TRBJ2-2 NA TRBV12-3/TRBV12-4 CASSWTGTGTGELFF TGTGCCAGCAGTTGGACAGGGACGGGCACCGGGGAGCTGTTTTTT
NA TRBJ2-3 NA TRBV28 CASSFLGATTDTQYF TGTGCCAGCAGTTTCCTGGGGGCGACCACAGATACGCAGTATTTT
NA TRBJ2-1 NA TRBV27 CASSFPDTSRNEQFF TGTGCCAGCAGTTTCCCGGACACCTCTCGGAATGAGCAGTTCTTC
NA TRBJ2-3 NA TRBV13 CASSSMNSQDTDTQYF TGTGCCAGCAGTTCGATGAACAGCCAGGACACAGATACGCAGTATTTT
TRBD2 TRBJ2-1 NA TRBV7-6 CASSLYGTSQPGDEQFF TGTGCCAGCAGCTTGTACGGGACTAGCCAACCGGGGGATGAGCAGTTCTTC
TRBD2 TRBJ2-3 many TRBV7-3 CASSLRSAGIGDTQYF TGTGCCAGCAGCTTAAGGTCAGCGGGGATCGGGGATACGCAGTATTTT
NA TRBJ2-5 few TRBV9 CASTNPGHQETQYF TGTGCCAGCACCAATCCGGGACATCAGGAGACCCAGTACTTC
NA TRBJ1-5 many TRBV7-6 CASSPFRFISSGAGAPNQPQHF TGTGCCAGCAGCCCTTTTAGGTTTATATCGAGCGGGGCAGGGGCACCTAATCAGCCCCAGCATTTT
NA TRBJ2-1 NA TRBV20-1 CSAIQESSYNEQFF TGCAGTGCTATACAGGAGAGCTCCTACAATGAGCAGTTCTTC
NA TRBJ1-4 NA TRBV11-2 CASSGSGVSSEKLFF TGTGCCAGCAGCGGTAGCGGGGTGTCGTCTGAAAAACTGTTTTTT
NA TRBJ1-1 many TRBV7-6 CASSLGEGRGEAFF TGTGCCAGCAGCTTAGGGGAGGGTCGGGGTGAAGCTTTCTTT
NA TRBJ2-2 few TRBV7-6 CASSLGFWTANTGELFF TGTGCCAGCAGCTTAGGGTTTTGGACGGCGAACACCGGGGAGCTGTTTTTT
NA TRBJ2-2 few TRBV6-5 CASSYSNGVSGFNTGELFF TGTGCCAGCAGTTACTCTAATGGGGTATCCGGGTTCAACACCGGGGAGCTGTTTTTT
NA TRBJ2-2 NA TRBV18 CASSRNFGQYTGELFF TGTGCCAGCTCACGGAACTTTGGACAGTACACCGGGGAGCTGTTTTTT
NA TRBJ1-2 NA TRBV20-1 CSAREQPGYIF TGCAGTGCTAGAGAGCAACCGGGCTACATCTTC
TRBD2 TRBJ2-3 few TRBV19 CASSIDRLAGASFTDTQYF TGTGCCAGTAGTATAGATCGGCTAGCGGGGGCCTCCTTCACAGATACGCAGTATTTT
NA TRBJ2-7 many TRBV7-6 CASSPGGTSYEQYF TGTGCCAGCAGCCCCGGGGGTACCTCCTACGAGCAGTACTTC
NA TRBJ1-6 NA TRBV9 CAAREGATPLHF TGTGCCGCCCGAGAAGGGGCGACACCCCTCCACTTT
NA TRBJ1-1 NA TRBV5-5 CASRVEGTEAFF TGTGCCAGCAGAGTCGAGGGGACTGAAGCTTTCTTT
NA TRBJ2-6 many TRBV7-8 CASSPRGDSGANVLTF TGTGCCAGCAGCCCTAGGGGCGACTCTGGGGCCAACGTCCTGACTTTC